The 30 T cell receptor beta chains listed next were all sequenced from one sample in a study of blood T cell repertoires in COVID-19. TCRdb's table, derived via immunoSEQ multiplex PCR, lists solely in-frame clones and lacks some. Seen here are around 400,000 clones, approximately 87% observed once, and the top ten hold 2.3%. The sequenced sample consisted of peripheral blood. These receptors came from a woman in her sixties or seventies with COVID-19, enrolled during active disease.

This clone showed up just once. The chain combines TRBV10-2 with TRBJ2-2; TRBD1 matches 7 bases. The CDR3 has 14 residues. J was trimmed by 4 bases and V by 11 bases; bases with no gene match: 10. CDR1 WSHSY and CDR2 SAAADI come from the germline V gene. CDR3 sequence: CASGDGTVTGELFF. DNA for the CDR3: TGCGCCTCTGGTGACGGGACAGTCACCGGGGAGCTGTTTTTT.

The CDR3 loop reads CASSSIQGVREQYF. In DNA, the CDR3 is TGTGCCAGCAGTTCCATTCAGGGGGTTCGCGAGCAGTACTTC. V and J are TRBV6-6 and TRBJ2-7; 7 nucleotides agree with TRBD1. Germline values: CDR1 MNHNY, CDR2 SVGAGI (reference sequence). The CDR3 totals 14 residues. V was clipped by 4 bases and J by 6 bases; unmatched bases: 9.

The chain uses TRBV7-3 and TRBJ2-1; no clear D gene. The germline V gene has CDR1 SGHTA and CDR2 FQGTGA. V dropped 5 bases and J dropped 1 base, with 9 bases sitting between them. There are 14 residues in the CDR3. CDR3 region: CASSRALSYNEQFF. CDR3 nucleotide sequence: TGTGCCAGCAGCCGCGCTCTATCCTACAATGAGCAGTTCTTC.

V and J are TRBV15 and TRBJ2-1, with D tentatively TRBD2 (5 bases). Trimming removed 1 base from V and 0 bases from J, with 10 bases in between. This CDR3 has 16 amino acids. Germline assignment: CDR1 LNHNV and CDR2 YYDKDF (reference sequence). CDR3 in amino acids: CATSRVEGLSYNEQFF. CDR3 nucleotide sequence: TGTGCCACCAGCAGAGTCGAGGGTCTCTCCTACAATGAGCAGTTCTTC.

J is TRBJ1-5 and V is TRBV27, with TRBD1 as a possible D gene (5 bases). Deletions cut 7 bases from V and 0 bases from J, with 7 bases between. Germline V CDR1 and CDR2: MNHEY, SMNVEV (reference sequence). The length of the CDR3 is 13 residues. DNA of the CDR3: TGTGCCAGCAAGGGGTATAGCAATCAGCCCCAGCATTTT. Translated: CASKGYSNQPQHF.

The chain couples TRBV5-1 to TRBJ1-2; tentatively, D is TRBD1 (6 bases). CDR3 size: 13 residues. Trimming stripped 5 bases from V and 5 bases from J, with 13 bases between. Germline CDR1 is SGHRS and CDR2 is YFSETQ. As DNA, the CDR3 is TGCGCCAGCAGTACAGAGGGGGAATATGGCTACACCTTC. This encodes CASSTEGEYGYTF.

V usage is TRBV6-5 and J usage is TRBJ2-2, with TRBD2 identical over 12 bases. The CDR3 sequence is 15 residues long. Germline V gene data show CDR1 as MNHEY and CDR2 as SVGAGI. Trimming cost V 5 bases and J 4 bases; bases outside gene matches: 2. CDR3 in DNA: TGTGCCAGCAGTCCTAGCGGGGGGGTCACCGGGGAGCTGTTTTTT. Its translation is CASSPSGGVTGELFF.

The chain uses TRBV7-2 and TRBJ2-1; 11 bases map to TRBD1. The V and J ends lost 1 base and 9 bases, in that order; junction bases with no gene match: 8. This CDR3 has 16 amino acids. CDR1 and CDR2 (germline): SGHTA, FQGNSA. DNA for the CDR3: TGTGCCAGCAGCTTAGTAGGACAGGGGGCGCAAAGTGAGCAGTTCTTC. Its protein is CASSLVGQGAQSEQFF.

The chain combines TRBV7-8 with TRBJ1-6; tentatively, D is TRBD1 (5 bases). The CDR3 totals 17 residues. The germline V and J ends were trimmed by 5 bases and 0 bases, with 14 bases remaining between them. The germline V gene has CDR1 SGHVS and CDR2 FQNEAQ. The CDR3 DNA sequence: TGTGCCAGCAGCCTACGGCCGGGGGGCTCCTATAATTCACCCCTCCACTTT. It encodes CASSLRPGGSYNSPLHF. Drawing the rest from reference TRBV7-8 and TRBJ1-6, the complete variable domain is GAGVSQSPRYKVAKRGQDVALRCDPISGHVSLFWYQQALGQGPEFLTYFQNEAQLDKSGLPSDRFFAERPEGSVSTLKIQRTQQEDSAVYLCASSLRPGGSYNSPLHFGNGTRLTVT.

This chain connects TRBV10-2 to TRBJ1-2; D is possibly TRBD1 (6 bases). Germline CDR1 reads WSHSY; CDR2 reads SAAADI. V was pared by 3 bases and J by 6 bases, with 17 bases between. CDR3 size: 15 residues. The CDR3 coding sequence is TGCGCCAGCAGTGAAGATACAGGGAGTAGAAATGGCTACACCTTC. Amino acid sequence: CASSEDTGSRNGYTF.

The chain combines TRBV3-1 (or the pseudogene TRBV3-2) with TRBJ1-5, with D maybe TRBD1 (5 bases). The CDR3 totals 14 residues. Trimming pared 6 bases from V and 4 bases from J, leaving 13 bases between. Germline values: CDR1 LGHDT, CDR2 YNNKEL (reference sequence). This CDR3 reads CASSYGHLNQPQHF. The CDR3 DNA follows: TGTGCCAGCAGTTACGGACATCTAAATCAGCCCCAGCATTTT.

The gene calls are TRBV21-1 and TRBJ2-7; the table's D call of TRBD2 was not tested on the DNA. TRBV21-1 is annotated as a pseudogene. This CDR3 is built from 14 residues. The CDR3 is CASSNGGSSYEQYF. Written as DNA, the CDR3 is TGTGCCAGCAGCAACGGGGGGAGCTCCTATGAGCAGTACTTC.

The chain recombines TRBV5-1 with TRBJ1-5, with 8 bases fitting TRBD1. Per germline, CDR1 SGHRS and CDR2 YFSETQ. This CDR3 contains 15 residues. J lost 6 bases, V lost 0 bases, and 5 bases had no gene match. CDR3 amino acids: CASSLGQGAGQPQHF. CDR3 nucleotide sequence: TGCGCCAGCAGCTTGGGGCAGGGGGCTGGTCAGCCCCAGCATTTT.

The J gene is TRBJ2-7, the V gene TRBV27, with D uncertain. The CDR3 spans 13 residues. CDR1 and CDR2 (germline): MNHEY, SMNVEV (reference sequence). Trimming removed 3 bases at V and 3 bases at J, with 9 bases between. The CDR3 here is CASSFGTSYEQYF. The CDR3 region has the DNA TGTGCCAGCAGTTTTGGCACCAGCTACGAGCAGTACTTC.

This chain joins TRBV3-1 (or the pseudogene TRBV3-2) and TRBJ1-3; 7 bases align to TRBD1. Per the germline V gene, CDR1 is LGHDT and CDR2 is YNNKEL (reference sequence). The CDR3 spans 15 residues. The trim removed 3 bases at V and 0 bases at J, leaving 2 bases unmatched. CDR3 amino acids: CASSQGQNSGNTIYF. As DNA, the CDR3 is TGTGCCAGCAGCCAGGGACAGAACTCTGGAAACACCATATATTTT.

The gene calls are TRBV4-1 and TRBJ1-2; no reliable D call. This CDR3 contains 12 residues. The germline V and J ends were trimmed by 1 base and 5 bases, with 5 bases remaining between them. CDR1 and CDR2 (germline): MGHRA, YSYEKL. DNA of the CDR3: TGCGCCAGCAGCCAAGCGACTTATGGCTACACCTTC. Amino acid sequence: CASSQATYGYTF.

The V and J genes are TRBV28 and TRBJ2-7; D perhaps matches TRBD1 (5 bases). Germline CDR1 is MDHEN and CDR2 is SYDVKM. This CDR3 region has 15 residues. V lost 7 bases to trimming and J lost 0 bases, with 16 bases between them. The CDR3 region has the DNA TGTGCCAGCACTCTCACAGGCGTTTCCTCCTACGAGCAGTACTTC. As protein: CASTLTGVSSYEQYF.

On this clone itself: The junction shows a germline mismatch at one end, possibly a read error. This chain links TRBV30 with TRBJ1-2; 8 bases are a match to TRBD1. In germline, CDR1 is GTSNPN, CDR2 SVGIG (reference sequence). CDR3 length equals 12 residues. This CDR3 is CALRGQDKPSTF. Written as DNA, the CDR3 is TGTGCCTTGCGGGGACAGGACAAACCATCAACGTTC.

The V and J genes are TRBV9 and TRBJ2-7; no definite D call. The germline CDR1 and CDR2 sequences are SGDLS and YYNGEE. V lost 3 bases, J lost 1 base, and 17 bases lay in between. There are 16 residues in the CDR3. The CDR3 region has the DNA TGTGCCAGCAGCGCCCTCGGCCGCGGAGCTTCCTACGAGCAGTACTTC. Protein: CASSALGRGASYEQYF. Using reference TRBV9 and TRBJ2-7 for the parts outside the CDR3, the full variable domain is DSGVTQTPKHLITATGQRVTLRCSPRSGDLSVYWYQQSLDQGLQFLIQYYNGEERAKGNILERFSAQQFPDLHSELNLSSLELGDSALYFCASSALGRGASYEQYFGPGTRLTVT.

This chain joins TRBV13 and TRBJ1-1; D perhaps matches TRBD1 (6 bases). Trimming cost V 4 bases and J 4 bases, with 13 bases left between them. Germline loops: CDR1 PRHDT, CDR2 FYEKMQ (reference sequence). The CDR3 sequence is 14 residues long. CDR3 loop: CASSYGQSGTEAFF. The CDR3 nucleotides read TGTGCCAGCAGCTATGGACAGAGCGGCACTGAAGCTTTCTTT.

This clone has only one observation. The J gene is TRBJ1-6, the V gene TRBV6-5, with D perhaps TRBD1 (5 bases). The CDR3 loop spans 14 amino acids. Germline assignment: CDR1 MNHEY and CDR2 SVGAGI. Trimming shortened V by 8 bases and J by 3 bases, and 11 bases separated the two germline ends. The CDR3 DNA is TGTGCCAGCGGAGGGGTCGGCTATAATTCACCCCTCCACTTT. It translates to CASGGVGYNSPLHF.

The chain employs TRBV4-1 and TRBJ2-2; 10 bases match TRBD2. Germline assignment: CDR1 MGHRA and CDR2 YSYEKL. Trimming cost V 4 bases and J 8 bases; bases outside gene matches: 4. This CDR3 contains 14 residues. CDR3 bases: TGCGCCAGCAGCCGGCTAGCGGGGGTGGGGGAGCTGTTTTTT. Its translation: CASSRLAGVGELFF.

A single count supports this clone. The chain has TRBV27 and TRBJ1-4; a weak D match, TRBD1 (5 bases). Trimming left V 5 bases short and J 5 bases short, with 15 bases between. Germline CDR1 and CDR2: MNHEY and SMNVEV (reference sequence). The CDR3 sequence is 15 residues long. The CDR3 sequence: CASSRIDRSNEKLFF. In DNA, the CDR3 is TGTGCCAGCAGTCGTATTGACAGATCAAATGAAAAACTGTTTTTT.

Here the CDR3 DNA reads TGTGCCAGCAGTTTTAGCCAGAGACAGTTTAACTATGGCTACACCTTC. This encodes CASSFSQRQFNYGYTF. The chain joins TRBV27 to TRBJ1-2; D is possibly TRBD1 (5 bases). The CDR3 totals 16 residues. V lost 3 bases and J 1 base, leaving 15 bases between the germline ends. Germline CDR1 and CDR2: MNHEY and SMNVEV (reference sequence).

J is TRBJ1-1 and V is TRBV7-9; D remains ambiguous. Germline V gene sequence: CDR1 SEHNR, CDR2 FQNEAQ (reference sequence). The CDR3 sequence is 13 residues long. V lost 5 bases and J lost 3, with 10 bases in between. In nucleotides, the CDR3 is TGTGCCAGCAGCCCTCGGGAATACACTGAAGCTTTCTTT. As protein: CASSPREYTEAFF.

The chain combines TRBV25-1 with TRBJ1-1, with D perhaps TRBD1 (5 bases). Germline V gene lookup returns CDR1 MGHDK and CDR2 SYGVNS. The CDR3 sequence is 16 residues long. V was clipped by 1 base and J by 8 bases, with 20 bases between them. The CDR3 spells CASSEWVGQGAQEAFF. CDR3 nucleotides: TGTGCCAGCAGTGAATGGGTCGGTCAGGGCGCACAGGAAGCTTTCTTT.

The chain couples TRBV4-1 to TRBJ1-4, with 7 bases lining up with TRBD1. V lost 5 bases, J lost 2 bases, and 14 bases stayed unmatched. CDR3 size: 18 residues. The germline CDR1 and CDR2 sequences are MGHRA and YSYEKL. DNA for the CDR3: TGCGCCAGCAGCAAGACCCTCCGGGGACAGTCGACTAATGAAAAACTGTTTTTT. Translating it yields CASSKTLRGQSTNEKLFF.

Comment on this clone: This same CDR3 is encoded by further DNA sequences in the sample. The V gene is TRBV6-5, the J gene TRBJ1-2, with D uncertain. Looked up from germline, CDR1 is MNHEY and CDR2 is SVGAGI. V was cut by 5 bases and J by 4 bases, with 11 bases left in between. The CDR3 runs 13 residues. This CDR3 is CASSQTGSYGYTF. CDR3 DNA sequence: TGTGCCAGCAGTCAAACGGGGTCCTATGGCTACACCTTC.

This chain links TRBV18 with TRBJ2-1; D not certain. Trimming took off 6 bases at V and 6 bases at J, with 12 bases between the two ends. Looked up from germline, CDR1 is KGHSH and CDR2 is LQKENI. The CDR3 is 13 residues long. CDR3 sequence (DNA): TGTGCCAGCTCCCCCGGTCCCACCAATGAGCAGTTCTTC. This sequence encodes CASSPGPTNEQFF.

The chain links TRBV2 to TRBJ1-2; D call uncertain. This CDR3 has 14 amino acids. V gave up 6 bases and J gave up 4 bases, with 15 bases separating them. Germline assignment: CDR1 SNHLY and CDR2 FYNNEI. The CDR3 sequence is CASRAGTTGYGYTF. CDR3 nucleotide sequence: TGTGCCAGCAGGGCGGGCACCACCGGCTATGGCTACACCTTC.